This TCR beta chain was sequenced in a study of beta chain features in type 1 diabetes. Study-level background: In age, gender and cell yields, patients were similar to healthy donors. Study observations and caveats: VDJ junctions from type 1 diabetes patients carried fewer insertions and larger deletions. Type 1 diabetes patients had moderately but significantly shorter TCRB CDR3s in all four CD4+ subsets.

A note on this clone: As yet, its antigen is unknown.

CD45RO/CCR7/CD25/CD127/CD95/CD27 separated CD4+ naive, central memory, regulatory and stem cell-like memory cells by sorting. CDR1 is MDHEN and CDR2 is SYDVKM in the germline V gene. CDR3 length: 16 residues. The V gene end was trimmed by 5 bases and the J gene end by 2 bases; junction bases not matched to a gene: 4. Isolated RNA was reverse transcribed in full, so expressed TCRB transcripts were sequenced. Using immunoSEQ multiplex PCR, the repertoire was profiled, and TCRdb retains in-frame clones only, with some absent. There are under 45,000 clones in the sample; 50% occur only once, and 0.25% lies in the top ten.

The chain uses TRBV28 and TRBJ2-6; TRBD1 aligns across 9 bases. The specimen sequenced was stem cell memory CD4+ T cells from blood. This TCR was sampled from a woman in her twenties or thirties in good health. CDR3 loop: CASSGDRVAGANVLTF. DNA for the CDR3: TGTGCCAGCAGTGGGGACAGGGTTGCTGGGGCCAACGTCCTGACTTTC.